The clone carrying this TCR beta chain has ten or more counts. What it binds is not known. TCRdb itself ran the 5' RACE reads through MiXCR, one entry per CDR3 protein. This sample has tens of thousands of distinct CDR3 sequences; less than 9% occur once, and the top ten carry approximately 28%. This sample stems from a study of spatial heterogeneity in lung cancer. At the level of the study: Mean representation of each unique TCR and UMI combination in the raw reads exceeded 8.5 occurrences.

Time point in this sample: sample taken at primary tumor resection. The approximately 72 donors had untreated early-stage non-small cell lung cancer. Whole RNA was taken from tumor, nontumor lung or frozen PBMC; it was then sequenced unsorted. Study-wide findings and caveats: More often at tumor resection than at routine follow-up, ubiquitous expanded tumor TCRs were detected in the blood.

The CDR3 runs 16 residues. Unmatched junction bases numbered 11, after V lost 6 bases and J lost 0 bases. Per the germline V gene, CDR1 is MRHNA and CDR2 is SNTAGT. The V gene is TRBV6-4, the J gene TRBJ2-7; 7 bases match TRBD1. The receptor's source is a female donor with early-stage non-small cell lung cancer. Sequenced material: PBMCs, taken at surgery. The CDR3 here is CASRTSPGQLSYEQYF. Here the CDR3 DNA reads TGTGCCAGCAGGACCTCCCCGGGACAGCTCTCCTACGAGCAGTACTTC.